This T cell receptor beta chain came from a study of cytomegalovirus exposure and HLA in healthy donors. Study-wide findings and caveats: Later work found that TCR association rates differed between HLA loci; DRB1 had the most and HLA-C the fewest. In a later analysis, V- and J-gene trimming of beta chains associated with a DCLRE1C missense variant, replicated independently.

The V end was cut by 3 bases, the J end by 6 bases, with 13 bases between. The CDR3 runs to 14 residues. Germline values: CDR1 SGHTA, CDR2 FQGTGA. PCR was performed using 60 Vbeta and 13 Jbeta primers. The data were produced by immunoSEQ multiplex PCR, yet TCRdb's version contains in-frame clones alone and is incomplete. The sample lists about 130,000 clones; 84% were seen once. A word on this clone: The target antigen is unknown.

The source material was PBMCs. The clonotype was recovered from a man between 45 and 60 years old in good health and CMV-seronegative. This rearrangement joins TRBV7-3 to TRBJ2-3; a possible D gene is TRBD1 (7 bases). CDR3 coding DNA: TGTGCCAGCAGCTTCCCAGGGGGGAACGATACGCAGTATTTT. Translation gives CASSFPGGNDTQYF.